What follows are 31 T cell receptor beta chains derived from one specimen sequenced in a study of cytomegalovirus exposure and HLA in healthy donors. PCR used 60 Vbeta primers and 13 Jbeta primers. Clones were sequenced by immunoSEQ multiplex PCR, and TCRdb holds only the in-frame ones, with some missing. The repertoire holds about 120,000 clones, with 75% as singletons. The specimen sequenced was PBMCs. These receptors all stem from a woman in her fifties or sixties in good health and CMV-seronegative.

This CDR3 is CASSADSGSSYEQYF. Written as DNA, the CDR3 is TGTGCCAGCAGCGCAGATAGCGGGAGCTCCTACGAGCAGTACTTC. This chain links TRBV9 with TRBJ2-7, with 9 positions matching TRBD2. Trimming removed 3 bases from V and 0 bases from J; junction bases left unmatched: 4. This CDR3 comprises 15 residues. CDR1 is SGDLS and CDR2 is YYNGEE in the germline V gene.

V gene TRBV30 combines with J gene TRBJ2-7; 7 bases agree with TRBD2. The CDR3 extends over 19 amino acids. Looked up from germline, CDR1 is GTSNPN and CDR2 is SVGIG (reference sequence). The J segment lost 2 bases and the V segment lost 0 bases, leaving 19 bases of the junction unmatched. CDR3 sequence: CAWSVPRASGLLGPYEQYF. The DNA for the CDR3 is TGTGCCTGGAGTGTACCCCGGGCTAGCGGACTCCTTGGGCCCTACGAGCAGTACTTC.

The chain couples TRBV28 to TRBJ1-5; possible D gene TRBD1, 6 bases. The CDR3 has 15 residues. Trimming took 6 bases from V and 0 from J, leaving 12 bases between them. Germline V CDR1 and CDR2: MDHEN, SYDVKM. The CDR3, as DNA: TGTGCCAGCAGACGACCGACAGGTAGCAATCAGCCCCAGCATTTT. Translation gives CASRRPTGSNQPQHF.

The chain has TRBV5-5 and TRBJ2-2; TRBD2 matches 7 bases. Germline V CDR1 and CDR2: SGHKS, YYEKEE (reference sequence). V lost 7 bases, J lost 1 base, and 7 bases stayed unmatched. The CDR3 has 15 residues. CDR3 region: CASGPGGKNTGELFF. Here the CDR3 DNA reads TGTGCCAGCGGTCCCGGGGGGAAGAACACCGGGGAGCTGTTTTTT.

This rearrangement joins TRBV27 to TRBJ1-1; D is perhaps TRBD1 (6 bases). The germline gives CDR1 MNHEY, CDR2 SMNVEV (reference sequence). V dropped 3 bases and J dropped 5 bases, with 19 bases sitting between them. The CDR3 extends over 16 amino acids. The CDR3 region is CASSFAAGAYGTEAFF. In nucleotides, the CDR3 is TGTGCCAGCAGTTTTGCGGCAGGGGCGTACGGAACTGAAGCTTTCTTT.

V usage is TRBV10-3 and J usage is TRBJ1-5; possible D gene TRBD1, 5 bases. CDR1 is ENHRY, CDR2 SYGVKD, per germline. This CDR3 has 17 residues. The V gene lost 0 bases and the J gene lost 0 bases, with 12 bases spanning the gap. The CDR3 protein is CAISESTDRYSNQPQHF. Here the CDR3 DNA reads TGTGCCATCAGTGAGTCGACAGACAGATATAGCAATCAGCCCCAGCATTTT.

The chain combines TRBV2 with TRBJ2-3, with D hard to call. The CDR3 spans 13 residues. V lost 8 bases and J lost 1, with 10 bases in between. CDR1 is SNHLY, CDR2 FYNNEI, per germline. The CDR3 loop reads CASVKERTDTQYF. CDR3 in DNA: TGTGCCAGCGTGAAAGAGCGCACAGATACGCAGTATTTT.

CDR3 DNA: TGTGCCAGCAGCCGGACTAGCGCGCACTCCTACAATGAGCAGTTCTTC. This sequence encodes CASSRTSAHSYNEQFF. V is TRBV5-4 and J is TRBJ2-1, with 9 nucleotides matching TRBD2. From germline, CDR1 is SGHNT and CDR2 YYREEE (reference sequence). The CDR3 runs 16 residues. V dropped 4 bases and J dropped 0; count of bases not matched to a gene: 5.

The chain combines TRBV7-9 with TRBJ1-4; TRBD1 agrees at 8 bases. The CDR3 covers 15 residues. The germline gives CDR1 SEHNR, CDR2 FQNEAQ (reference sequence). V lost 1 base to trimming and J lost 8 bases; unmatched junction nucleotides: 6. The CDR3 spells CASSLDGQGREKLFF. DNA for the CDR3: TGTGCCAGCAGCTTAGATGGACAGGGAAGGGAAAAACTGTTTTTT. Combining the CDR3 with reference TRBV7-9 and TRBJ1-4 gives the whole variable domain DTGVSQNPRHKITKRGQNVTFRCDPISEHNRLYWYRQTLGQGPEFLTYFQNEAQLEKSRLLSDRFSAERPKGSFSTLEIQRTEQGDSAMYLCASSLDGQGREKLFFGSGTQLSVL.

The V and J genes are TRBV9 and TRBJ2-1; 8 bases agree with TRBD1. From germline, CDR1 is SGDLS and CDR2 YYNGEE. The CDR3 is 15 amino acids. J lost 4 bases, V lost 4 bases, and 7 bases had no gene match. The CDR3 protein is CASSPEGTGYNEQFF. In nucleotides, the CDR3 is TGTGCCAGCAGCCCGGAGGGGACAGGTTACAATGAGCAGTTCTTC.

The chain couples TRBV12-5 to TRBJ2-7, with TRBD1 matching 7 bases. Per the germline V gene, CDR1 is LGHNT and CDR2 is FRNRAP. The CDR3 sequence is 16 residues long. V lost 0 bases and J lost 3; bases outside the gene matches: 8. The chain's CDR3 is CASGLVVTGRSYEQYF. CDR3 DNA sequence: TGTGCTAGTGGTTTGGTAGTGACAGGGAGAAGCTACGAGCAGTACTTC.

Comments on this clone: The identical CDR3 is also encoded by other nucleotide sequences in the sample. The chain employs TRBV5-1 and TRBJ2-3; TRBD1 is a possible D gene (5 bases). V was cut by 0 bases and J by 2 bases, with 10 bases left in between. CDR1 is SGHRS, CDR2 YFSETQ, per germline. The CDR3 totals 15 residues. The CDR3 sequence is CASSLEGRDTDTQYF. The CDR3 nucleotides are TGCGCCAGCAGCTTGGAGGGCAGGGACACAGATACGCAGTATTTT.

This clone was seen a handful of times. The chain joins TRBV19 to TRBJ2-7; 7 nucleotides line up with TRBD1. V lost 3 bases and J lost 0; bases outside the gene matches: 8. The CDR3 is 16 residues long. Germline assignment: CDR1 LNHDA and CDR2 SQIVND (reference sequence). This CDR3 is CASSIISGQFSYEQYF. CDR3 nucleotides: TGTGCCAGTAGTATCATTTCGGGACAGTTCTCCTACGAGCAGTACTTC.

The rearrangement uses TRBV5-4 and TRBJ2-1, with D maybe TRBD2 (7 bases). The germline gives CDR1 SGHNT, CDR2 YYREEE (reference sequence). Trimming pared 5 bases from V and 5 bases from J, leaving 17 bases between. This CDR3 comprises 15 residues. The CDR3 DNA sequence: TGTGCCAGCAGGGGGGGCGGGGGTTTAAACAATGAGCAGTTCTTC. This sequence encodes CASRGGGGLNNEQFF.

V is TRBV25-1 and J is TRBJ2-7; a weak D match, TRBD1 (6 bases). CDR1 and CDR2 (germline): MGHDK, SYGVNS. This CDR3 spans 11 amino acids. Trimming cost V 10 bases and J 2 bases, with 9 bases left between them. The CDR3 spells CATTGPYEQYF. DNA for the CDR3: TGTGCCACGACAGGCCCCTACGAGCAGTACTTC.

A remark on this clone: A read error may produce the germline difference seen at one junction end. This chain's CDR3 is CSSSSGREANEKLFF. The CDR3 coding sequence is TGTTCCAGCAGCTCTGGACGGGAGGCTAATGAAAAACTGTTTTTT. The chain is built from TRBV7-9 and TRBJ1-4; D is undetermined. CDR3 length equals 15 residues. The germline gives CDR1 SEHNR, CDR2 FQNEAQ (reference sequence). Drawing the rest from reference TRBV7-9 and TRBJ1-4, the complete variable domain is DTGVSQNPRHKITKRGQNVTFRCDPISEHNRLYWYRQTLGQGPEFLTYFQNEAQLEKSRLLSDRFSAERPKGSFSTLEIQRTEQGDSAMYLCSSSSGREANEKLFFGSGTQLSVL.

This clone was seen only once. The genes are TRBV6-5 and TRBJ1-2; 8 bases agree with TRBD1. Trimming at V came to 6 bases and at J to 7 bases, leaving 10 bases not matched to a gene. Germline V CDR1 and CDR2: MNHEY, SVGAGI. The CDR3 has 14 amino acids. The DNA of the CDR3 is TGTGCCAGCAGCAAAGGGCAGGGGGCAGGTGGCTACACCTTC. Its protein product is CASSKGQGAGGYTF.

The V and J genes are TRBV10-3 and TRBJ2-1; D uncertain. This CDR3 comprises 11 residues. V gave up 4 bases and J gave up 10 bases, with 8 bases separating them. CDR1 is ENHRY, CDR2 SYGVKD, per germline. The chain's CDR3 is CAISAVKEQFF. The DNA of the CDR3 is TGTGCCATCAGTGCGGTGAAGGAGCAGTTCTTC.

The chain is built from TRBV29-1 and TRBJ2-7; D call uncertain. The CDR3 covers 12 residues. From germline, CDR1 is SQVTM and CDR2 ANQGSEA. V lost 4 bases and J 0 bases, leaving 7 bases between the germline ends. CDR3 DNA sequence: TGCAGCGTTGGCCTATCCTCCTACGAGCAGTACTTC. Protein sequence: CSVGLSSYEQYF.

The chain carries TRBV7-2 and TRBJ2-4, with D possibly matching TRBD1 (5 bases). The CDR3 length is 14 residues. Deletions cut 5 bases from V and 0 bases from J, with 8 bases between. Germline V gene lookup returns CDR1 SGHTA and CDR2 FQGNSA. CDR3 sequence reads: CASSQTEAKNIQYF. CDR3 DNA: TGTGCCAGCAGCCAGACAGAAGCCAAAAACATTCAGTACTTC.

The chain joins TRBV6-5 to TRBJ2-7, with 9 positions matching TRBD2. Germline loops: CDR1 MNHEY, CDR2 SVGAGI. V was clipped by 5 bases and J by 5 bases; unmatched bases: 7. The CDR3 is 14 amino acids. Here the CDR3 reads CASSRLAAWNEQYF. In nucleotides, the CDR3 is TGTGCCAGCAGTCGACTAGCGGCCTGGAACGAGCAGTACTTC.

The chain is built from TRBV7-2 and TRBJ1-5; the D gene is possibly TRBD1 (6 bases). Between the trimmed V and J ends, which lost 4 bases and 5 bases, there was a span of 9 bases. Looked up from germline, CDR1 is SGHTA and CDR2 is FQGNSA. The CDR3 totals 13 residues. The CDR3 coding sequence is TGTGCCAGCAGCTCGCGGACAGATCAGCCCCAGCATTTT. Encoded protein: CASSSRTDQPQHF.

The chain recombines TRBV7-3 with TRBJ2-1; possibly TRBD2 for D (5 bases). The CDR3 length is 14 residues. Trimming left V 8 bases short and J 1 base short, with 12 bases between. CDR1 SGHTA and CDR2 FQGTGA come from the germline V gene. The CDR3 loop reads CASSARASYNEQFF. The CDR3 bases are TGTGCCAGCTCAGCGAGGGCGTCCTACAATGAGCAGTTCTTC.

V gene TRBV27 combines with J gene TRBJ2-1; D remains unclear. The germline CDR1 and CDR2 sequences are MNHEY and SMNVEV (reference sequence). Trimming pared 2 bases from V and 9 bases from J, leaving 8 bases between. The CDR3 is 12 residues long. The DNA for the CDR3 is TGTGCCAGCAGTTTAACAGCAGGTGAGCAGTTCTTC. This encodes CASSLTAGEQFF.

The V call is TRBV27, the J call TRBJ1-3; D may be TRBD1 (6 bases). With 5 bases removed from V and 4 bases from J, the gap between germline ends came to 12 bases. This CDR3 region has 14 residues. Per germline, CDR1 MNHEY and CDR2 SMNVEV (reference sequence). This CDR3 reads CASSTSRGGNTIYF. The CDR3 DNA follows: TGTGCCAGCAGTACAAGCAGGGGCGGAAACACCATATATTTT.

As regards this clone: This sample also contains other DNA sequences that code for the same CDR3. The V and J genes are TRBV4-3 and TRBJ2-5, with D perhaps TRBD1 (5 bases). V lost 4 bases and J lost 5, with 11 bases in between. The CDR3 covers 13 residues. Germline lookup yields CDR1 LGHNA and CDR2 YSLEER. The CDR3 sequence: CASSPQGEETQYF. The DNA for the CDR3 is TGCGCCAGCAGCCCGCAGGGCGAGGAGACCCAGTACTTC.

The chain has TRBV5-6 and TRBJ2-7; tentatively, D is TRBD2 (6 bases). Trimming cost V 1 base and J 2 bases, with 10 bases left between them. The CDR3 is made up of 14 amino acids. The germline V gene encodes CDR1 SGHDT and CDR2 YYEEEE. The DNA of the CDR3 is TGTGCCAGCAGCTTGTTGGAGGGTGCCTACGAGCAGTACTTC. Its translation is CASSLLEGAYEQYF. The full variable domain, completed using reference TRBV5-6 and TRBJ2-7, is DAGVTQSPTHLIKTRGQQVTLRCSPKSGHDTVSWYQQALGQGPQFIFQYYEEEERQRGNFPDRFSGHQFPNYSSELNVNALLLGDSALYLCASSLLEGAYEQYFGPGTRLTVT.

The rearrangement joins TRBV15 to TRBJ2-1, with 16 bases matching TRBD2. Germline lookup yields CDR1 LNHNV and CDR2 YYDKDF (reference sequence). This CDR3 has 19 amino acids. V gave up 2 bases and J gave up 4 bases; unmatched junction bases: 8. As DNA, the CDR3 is TGTGCCACCAGCAGAAAGGGACTAGCGGGAGGGCTGGGGTACAATGAGCAGTTCTTC. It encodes CATSRKGLAGGLGYNEQFF.

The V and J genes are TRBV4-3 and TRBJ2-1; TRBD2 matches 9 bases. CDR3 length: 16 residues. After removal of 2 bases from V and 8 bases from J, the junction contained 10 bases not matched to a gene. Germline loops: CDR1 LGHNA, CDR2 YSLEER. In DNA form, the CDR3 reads TGCGCCAGCAGCCAATACTACCCGGGACTAGCAGATGAGCAGTTCTTC. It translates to CASSQYYPGLADEQFF.

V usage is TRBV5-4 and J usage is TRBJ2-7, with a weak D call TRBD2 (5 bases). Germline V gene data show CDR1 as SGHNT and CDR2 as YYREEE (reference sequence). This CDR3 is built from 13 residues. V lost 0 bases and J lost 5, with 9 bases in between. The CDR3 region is CASSLVGRDEQYF. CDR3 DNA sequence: TGTGCCAGCAGCTTGGTAGGGCGGGACGAGCAGTACTTC. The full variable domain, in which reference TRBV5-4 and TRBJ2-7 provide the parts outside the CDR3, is ETGVTQSPTHLIKTRGQQVTLRCSSQSGHNTVSWYQQALGQGPQFIFQYYREEENGRGNFPPRFSGLQFPNYSSELNVNALELDDSALYLCASSLVGRDEQYFGPGTRLTVT.

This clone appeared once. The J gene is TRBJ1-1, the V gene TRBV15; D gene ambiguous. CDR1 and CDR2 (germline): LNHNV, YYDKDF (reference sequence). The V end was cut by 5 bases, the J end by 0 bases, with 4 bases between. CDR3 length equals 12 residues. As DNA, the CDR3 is TGTGCCACCAGCCCTATGAACACTGAAGCTTTCTTT. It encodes CATSPMNTEAFF.